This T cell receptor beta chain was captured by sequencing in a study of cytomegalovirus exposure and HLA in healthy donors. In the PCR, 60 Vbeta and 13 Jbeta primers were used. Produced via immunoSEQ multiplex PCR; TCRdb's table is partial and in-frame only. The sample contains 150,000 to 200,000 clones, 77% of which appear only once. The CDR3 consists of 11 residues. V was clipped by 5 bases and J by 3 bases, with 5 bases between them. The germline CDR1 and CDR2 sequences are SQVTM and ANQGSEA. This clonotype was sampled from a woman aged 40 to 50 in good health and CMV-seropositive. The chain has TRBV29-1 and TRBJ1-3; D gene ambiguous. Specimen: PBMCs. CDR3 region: CSVLFGNTIYF. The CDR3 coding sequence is TGCAGCGTTCTCTTTGGAAACACCATATATTTT.